This record looks at one T cell receptor beta chain sequence and its context. Its antigen is unidentified. Sequencing was performed with immunoSEQ multiplex PCR; in TCRdb, only in-frame clones are kept and a portion is missing. The data show about 110,000 clones, 85% to 90% seen once. CDR1 is MDHEN, CDR2 SYDVKM, per germline. The CDR3 covers 12 residues. Trimming removed 5 bases at V and 5 bases at J, with 10 bases between. The sample comes from a study of cytomegalovirus exposure and HLA in healthy donors. Study-wide points: Researchers reported that a few CMV-associated chains were confirmed in vitro as CMV antigen-specific. The study recorded 150 to 200 TCR beta chains that were cytomegalovirus-associated. Among TCR sequences, most were rare, though some public TCRs appeared in many donors.

The chain is built from TRBV28 and TRBJ2-7; D gene uncertain. This sequence originates from a woman in her thirties in good health and CMV-seropositive. Source material: PBMCs. The CDR3 loop reads CASSLSPDEQYF. CDR3 coding DNA: TGTGCCAGCAGTCTCTCCCCCGACGAGCAGTACTTC.